The 13 T cell receptor beta chains presented below share a single source sample, sequenced in a study of shared T cell receptors in the human thymus. Assay: immunoSEQ multiplex PCR; the TCRdb copy retains only in-frame clones and omits some. The data hold roughly 700,000 clones, with over 75% observed a single time. The data were also submitted as part of a second study, on human thymus T cells.

Sequencing input: thymocytes. All receptors derive from a boy younger than two with a congenital heart defect.

Here the CDR3 DNA reads TGCGCCAGCAGCTTGCTCCAGGGGGGCTTCACTAGCACAGATACGCAGTATTTT. As protein: CASSLLQGGFTSTDTQYF. V and J are TRBV5-1 and TRBJ2-3, with D perhaps matching TRBD1 (7 bases). Germline V lookup: CDR1 SGHRS, CDR2 YFSETQ. V shed 1 base and J shed 0 bases, with 18 bases lying between them. The CDR3 is 18 amino acids.

The chain joins TRBV11-2 to TRBJ1-2, with no clear D. The CDR3 sequence is 13 residues long. Trimming left V 5 bases short and J 9 bases short, with 16 bases between. Germline V lookup: CDR1 SGHAT, CDR2 FQNNGV. The CDR3 reads CASSRAEGGRYTF. CDR3 sequence (DNA): TGTGCCAGCAGCCGCGCAGAGGGCGGACGCTACACCTTC.

This rearrangement joins TRBV7-8 to TRBJ2-5; 14 bases align to TRBD2. V lost 5 bases to trimming and J lost 5 bases; unmatched junction nucleotides: 16. The CDR3 totals 19 residues. From germline, CDR1 is SGHVS and CDR2 FQNEAQ. CDR3 protein: CASSHPWRGLAGGGETQYF. The CDR3 coding sequence is TGTGCCAGCAGCCACCCCTGGCGTGGACTAGCGGGAGGTGGGGAGACCCAGTACTTC.

The chain carries TRBV19 and TRBJ2-5; 7 bases agree with TRBD1. The CDR3 runs to 14 residues. Germline values: CDR1 LNHDA, CDR2 SQIVND (reference sequence). The J segment lost 5 bases and the V segment lost 5 bases, leaving 8 bases of the junction unmatched. The CDR3 loop is CASSPRTGEETQYF. CDR3 nucleotides: TGTGCCAGTAGTCCACGGACAGGAGAGGAGACCCAGTACTTC.

J is TRBJ1-1 and V is TRBV2; 9 bases are shared with TRBD1. CDR1 SNHLY and CDR2 FYNNEI come from the germline V gene. The CDR3 loop spans 14 amino acids. V trimming: 6 bases; J trimming: 4 bases; junction bases outside the gene matches: 6. CDR3 DNA: TGTGCCAGCAGACAGACAGGGGGGGTCACTGAAGCTTTCTTT. Translated: CASRQTGGVTEAFF.

A single count supports this clone. This chain joins TRBV5-1 and TRBJ2-1, with 12 bases that match TRBD2. V was clipped by 4 bases and J by 3 bases; unmatched bases: 8. The CDR3 loop spans 17 amino acids. Germline loops: CDR1 SGHRS, CDR2 YFSETQ. CDR3 coding DNA: TGCGCCAGCAGCAGGAGGACTAGCGGGGCCCTCTACAATGAGCAGTTCTTC. Residues: CASSRRTSGALYNEQFF.

This clone is a singleton in its sample. V and J are TRBV6-5 and TRBJ2-1; TRBD2 matches 9 bases. From germline, CDR1 is MNHEY and CDR2 SVGAGI. Losses at the gene ends were 4 bases for V and 8 bases for J; bases not matched to a gene: 3. This CDR3 contains 13 residues. The CDR3 spells CASSSRTSDEQFF. CDR3 in DNA: TGTGCCAGCAGTTCCCGGACTAGCGATGAGCAGTTCTTC.

V is TRBV30 and J is TRBJ2-2; 14 nucleotides line up with TRBD2. V was clipped by 3 bases and J by 1 base; unmatched bases: 7. The germline V gene encodes CDR1 GTSNPN and CDR2 SVGIG (reference sequence). The CDR3 sequence is 18 residues long. The CDR3 sequence: CAWRKGTSGSLNTGELFF. Here the CDR3 DNA reads TGTGCCTGGAGGAAAGGGACTAGCGGGAGCCTGAACACCGGGGAGCTGTTTTTT. Together with reference TRBV30 and TRBJ2-2, the CDR3 gives the full variable domain: SQTIHQWPATLVQPVGSPLSLECTVEGTSNPNLYWYRQAAGRGLQLLFYSVGIGQISSEVPQNLSASRPQDRQFILSSKKLLLSDSGFYLCAWRKGTSGSLNTGELFFGEGSRLTVL.

The V call is TRBV30, the J call TRBJ2-7; 8 bases align to TRBD1. From germline, CDR1 is GTSNPN and CDR2 SVGIG (reference sequence). The CDR3 loop spans 18 amino acids. Trimming removed 2 bases from V and 1 base from J; junction bases left unmatched: 16. The CDR3 nucleotides are TGTGCCTGGAGTCTCCGACCGATACCGGGACAGGCGTCCTACGAGCAGTACTTC. Amino acids: CAWSLRPIPGQASYEQYF.

In this sample, this clone turned up a few times. The chain couples TRBV4-1 to TRBJ1-2, with no clear D. Germline V gene lookup returns CDR1 MGHRA and CDR2 YSYEKL. V lost 3 bases and J lost 3, with 20 bases in between. CDR3 length equals 17 residues. CDR3 sequence reads: CASSHVPDGKEHYGYTF. The CDR3 region has the DNA TGCGCCAGCAGCCACGTTCCAGACGGCAAGGAGCACTATGGCTACACCTTC.

The chain has TRBV6-5 and TRBJ2-7; 8 positions agree with TRBD1. The V gene's germline CDR1 is MNHEY and CDR2 SVGAGI. CDR3 length: 15 residues. The ends lost 3 bases at V and 3 bases at J; junction bases unmatched: 7. The CDR3 sequence: CASSYSQGAYYEQYF. The CDR3 DNA reads TGTGCCAGCAGTTATTCCCAGGGGGCCTACTACGAGCAGTACTTC.

The J gene is TRBJ1-1, the V gene TRBV28, with TRBD1 matching 9 bases. With 7 bases clipped from V and 4 bases from J, the junction kept 10 bases outside the gene matches. This CDR3 comprises 15 residues. Germline CDR1 reads MDHEN; CDR2 reads SYDVKM. CDR3: CASNPLNRGRTEAFF. CDR3 in DNA: TGTGCCAGCAACCCCCTGAACAGGGGGCGCACTGAAGCTTTCTTT.

This chain links TRBV15 with TRBJ2-4; 8 nucleotides align to TRBD1. CDR1 and CDR2 from the germline V gene are LNHNV and YYDKDF (reference sequence). The CDR3 totals 16 residues. V gave up 0 bases and J gave up 6 bases; unmatched junction bases: 7. DNA for the CDR3: TGTGCCACCAGCAGAGACACCGGGACAGGCCCAAACATTCAGTACTTC. This codes for CATSRDTGTGPNIQYF.